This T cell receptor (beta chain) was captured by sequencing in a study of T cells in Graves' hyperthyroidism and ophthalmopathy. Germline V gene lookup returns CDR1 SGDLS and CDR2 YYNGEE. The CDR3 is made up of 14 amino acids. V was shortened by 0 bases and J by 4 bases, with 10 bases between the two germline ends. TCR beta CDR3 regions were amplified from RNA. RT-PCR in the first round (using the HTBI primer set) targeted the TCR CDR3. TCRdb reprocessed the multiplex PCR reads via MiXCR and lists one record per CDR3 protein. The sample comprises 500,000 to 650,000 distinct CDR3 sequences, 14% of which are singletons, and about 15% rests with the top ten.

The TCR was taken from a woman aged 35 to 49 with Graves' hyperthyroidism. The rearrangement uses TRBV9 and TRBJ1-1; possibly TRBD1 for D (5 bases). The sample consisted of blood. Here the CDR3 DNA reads TGTGCCAGCAGCGTAGCAGGGACGATCACTGAAGCTTTCTTT. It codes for CASSVAGTITEAFF.